This T cell receptor (beta chain) was sequenced during a study of T cell responses to AZD1222 COVID-19 vaccine (dated by TCRdb to about 2021). About the investigation overall: AZD1222 recipients with second doses at about 4 weeks or about 12 weeks were pooled, because spike-specific TCR depth and breadth did not differ between schedules. Trial participants were enrolled by age into 18-55, 56-69 and 70-plus year subgroups, with roughly 150, 30 and 60 TCR-sequenced participants respectively. TCR sequencing covered more than 230 trial participants: 200 to 220 given two doses of AZD1222 and about 26 given two doses of MenACWY control vaccine.

Relative to germline, V is 3 bases shorter and J is 4 bases shorter, with 17 bases between their ends. Including the terminal cysteine and phenylalanine, the CDR3 comprises 16 residues. Only the CDR3 DNA is retained, 48 bases long and in frame from the first base. As encoded in the germline V gene (reference sequence), CDR1 is LNHDA while CDR2 is SQIVND. Findings and caveats that apply to the study as a whole: Participants were mostly white British and included more females than males, and it was suggested by the authors that clonal diversity may have been underestimated. Reportedly, almost half of the unique spike-specific TCRs recognized epitopes lying outside the regions that are mutated in the B.1.351 and B.1.1.7 variants. The vaccine-associated CD4 TCRs covered the entire spike protein, and the dominant responses fell in regions 160-218 and 743-854. The 56-69-year group was small, and its depth increase did not reach significance, likely because of low power. Conclusions about previously exposed vaccinees were limited because only six AZD1222 recipients were SARS-CoV-2 seropositive at baseline. A significant rise in spike-specific TCR breadth and depth was observed after two AZD1222 doses relative to day 0 and relative to MenACWY recipients. No day 14 peak-response samples were available, so repertoires were characterized only after the peak T cell response.

This specimen's time point label, interpreted: baseline before first vaccination. The vaccinee samples were drawn from two UK trials, COV001 and COV002, one of which was a single-blind randomized controlled phase 2/3 trial testing AZD1222 (ChAdOx1 nCoV-19) in healthy adults. Trial participant PBMC samples were collected at day 0 and day 28 after the second dose for TCRbeta chain sequencing. As regards this clone: Its specific antigen is unknown. No much larger clone is present one base from it, and per-base qualities are unavailable.

The CDR3 regions of human TCRbeta chains were analyzed by immunosequencing. In the original analysis: TCRs in the repertoires were compared against a reference library of SARS-CoV-2-specific TCRs that had been generated with the MIRA antigen-specificity platform. Breadth was defined as the fraction of unique TCRs that were SARS-CoV-2-associated, and depth was defined as the fraction of total T cells that were SARS-CoV-2-associated. Each spike-specific TCR was assigned to its reactive spike region and to a CD4 or CD8 class using the MIRA data. Log10-transformed breadth and depth values were compared by one-way ANOVA with Sidak's multiple comparisons tests. TCRdb holds this immuneACCESS table with in-frame rearrangements only. Some clones are missing; in checked studies, unresolved V genes explain under half, and the rest has no known cause. V, J and clone size reflect that table, while D and trimming were determined from the DNA. Counted in this sample were approximately 91,000 clones; nearly 90% of them appeared once. In total, the top ten clones hold 10% to 15% of the sample.

This TCR was recovered from an adult in good health. Source: peripheral blood, taken on day 0 of AZD1222 vaccination. The chain uses TRBV19 and TRBJ2-3, and TRBD2 may be the D gene, going by 7 matching bases. In nucleotides, the sequence is TGTGCCAGTAGTATTCTGAGGGGGGGAGGGGCAGATACGCAGTATTTT. Translated, this is CASSILRGGGADTQYF.